This TCR beta chain is drawn from a study of T-cell reconstitution after alpha-beta-depleted transplantation in children. This clonotype was seen a few times. The length of the CDR3 is 15 residues. CDR1 and CDR2 from the germline V gene are SGHTA and FQGNSA. V trimming: 1 base; J trimming: 6 bases; junction bases outside the gene matches: 4. Molecular barcoding with unique molecular identifiers was used for the TCRbeta library. A single record per CDR3 protein comes from TCRdb applying MiXCR to the PCR reads. The table shows about 500,000 distinct CDR3 sequences, with over 25% occurring only once. The material was PBMCs from the stem cell graft donor, obtained from the stem cell graft. The genes are TRBV7-2 and TRBJ2-7, with 12 bases identical to TRBD1. The TCR originated in a human donor who donated a stem cell graft to a child with aplastic anemia. CDR3 amino acids: CASSLVGGQGAEQYV. CDR3 coding DNA: TGTGCCAGCAGCTTAGTCGGGGGACAGGGGGCCGAGCAGTACGTC.